One and the same sample provided the 5 T cell receptor beta chains below, sequenced in a study of human T cells and chemical hapten exposure. Unfractionated whole blood was the source from which total RNA was extracted. Each CDR3 protein gets one entry after TCRdb re-called the 5' RACE reads with MiXCR. This table has 65,000 to 95,000 distinct CDR3 sequences, approximately 8% appearing once. The source of these receptors is a male donor in good health.

This clonotype was detected ten times or more. The chain has TRBV5-5 and TRBJ2-1; 10 bases agree with TRBD2. Per germline, CDR1 SGHKS and CDR2 YYEKEE (reference sequence). V trimming: 4 bases; J trimming: 1 base; junction bases outside the gene matches: 11. The CDR3 extends over 18 amino acids. The CDR3 spells CASSPGLAGAVSYNEQFF. DNA for the CDR3: TGTGCCAGCAGCCCGGGGCTAGCGGGAGCAGTATCCTACAATGAGCAGTTCTTC.

V and J are TRBV10-3 and TRBJ1-5; D is undetermined. Trimming stripped 0 bases from V and 5 bases from J, with 8 bases between. Germline CDR1 and CDR2: ENHRY and SYGVKD. The CDR3 contains 14 residues. CDR3 sequence reads: CAISESKVYQPQHF. The CDR3 DNA sequence: TGTGCCATCAGTGAGTCGAAGGTCTATCAGCCCCAGCATTTT.

The sample holds many counts of this clonotype. The gene calls are TRBV29-1 and TRBJ2-3; 8 nucleotides agree with TRBD1. The CDR3 is made up of 15 amino acids. The germline V gene has CDR1 SQVTM and CDR2 ANQGSEA. The V gene end was trimmed by 7 bases and the J gene end by 3 bases; junction bases not matched to a gene: 12. The CDR3 nucleotides read TGCAGCGCAGCCGCCGGGACAGGAAGGACAGATACGCAGTATTTT. It is translated as CSAAAGTGRTDTQYF.

This chain connects TRBV29-1 to TRBJ2-1, with unresolved D. This CDR3 spans 14 amino acids. The V gene's germline CDR1 is SQVTM and CDR2 ANQGSEA. V shed 8 bases and J shed 0 bases, with 14 bases lying between them. This chain's CDR3 is CSFPRLSSYNEQFF. As DNA, the CDR3 is TGCAGCTTCCCTCGGTTGAGCTCCTACAATGAGCAGTTCTTC.

This clonotype has more than one count but fewer than ten. The chain has TRBV19 and TRBJ2-1, with 12 bases aligning to TRBD2. The CDR3 runs to 15 residues. The germline V gene has CDR1 LNHDA and CDR2 SQIVND (reference sequence). The V and J ends lost 6 bases and 7 bases, in that order; junction bases with no gene match: 7. Written as DNA, the CDR3 is TGTGCCAGTAGCCTGACTAGCGGGAGTGTGAATGAGCAGTTCTTC. It is translated as CASSLTSGSVNEQFF.